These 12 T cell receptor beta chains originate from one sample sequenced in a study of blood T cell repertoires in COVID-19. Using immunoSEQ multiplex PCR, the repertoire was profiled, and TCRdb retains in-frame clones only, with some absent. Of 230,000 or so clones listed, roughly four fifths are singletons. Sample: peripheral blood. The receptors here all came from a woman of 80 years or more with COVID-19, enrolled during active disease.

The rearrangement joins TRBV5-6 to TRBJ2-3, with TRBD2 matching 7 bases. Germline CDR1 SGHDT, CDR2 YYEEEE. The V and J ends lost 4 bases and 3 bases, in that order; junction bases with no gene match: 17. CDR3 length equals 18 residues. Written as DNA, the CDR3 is TGTGCCAGCAGCGCCACGGCCCCCTTTGCGGGGGAGACAGATACGCAGTATTTT. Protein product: CASSATAPFAGETDTQYF.

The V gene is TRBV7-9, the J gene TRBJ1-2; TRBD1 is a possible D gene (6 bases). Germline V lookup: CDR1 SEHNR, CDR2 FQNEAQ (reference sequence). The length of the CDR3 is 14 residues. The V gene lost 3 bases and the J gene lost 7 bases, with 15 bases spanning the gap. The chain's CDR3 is CASSFYRVGSGYTF. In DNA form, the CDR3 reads TGTGCCAGCAGCTTTTACAGGGTTGGAAGTGGCTACACCTTC.

The CDR3, as DNA: TGTGCCAGCAGTACAGGTCCAAATCAGCCCCAGCATTTT. Encoded protein: CASSTGPNQPQHF. V is TRBV2 and J is TRBJ1-5, with D perhaps matching TRBD1 (5 bases). From germline, CDR1 is SNHLY and CDR2 FYNNEI. This CDR3 contains 13 residues. V dropped 5 bases and J dropped 4 bases, with 9 bases sitting between them.

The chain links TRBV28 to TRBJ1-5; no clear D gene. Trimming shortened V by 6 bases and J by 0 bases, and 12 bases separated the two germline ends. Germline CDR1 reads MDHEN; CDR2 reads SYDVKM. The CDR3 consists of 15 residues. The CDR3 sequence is CASSPPGYSNQPQHF. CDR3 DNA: TGTGCCAGCAGCCCACCGGGGTATAGCAATCAGCCCCAGCATTTT.

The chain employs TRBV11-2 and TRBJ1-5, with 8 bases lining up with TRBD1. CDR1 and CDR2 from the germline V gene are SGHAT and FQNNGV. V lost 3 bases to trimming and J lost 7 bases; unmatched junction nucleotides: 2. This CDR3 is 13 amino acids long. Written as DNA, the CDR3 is TGTGCCAGCAGCTTGAACAGGGGGCAGCCCCAGCATTTT. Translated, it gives CASSLNRGQPQHF.

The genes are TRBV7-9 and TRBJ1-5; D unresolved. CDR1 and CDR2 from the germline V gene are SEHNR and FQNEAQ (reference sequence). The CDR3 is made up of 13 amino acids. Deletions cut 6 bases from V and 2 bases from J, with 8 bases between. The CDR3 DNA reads TGTGCCAGCAGTCCAGCGGGCAATCAGCCCCAGCATTTT. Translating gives CASSPAGNQPQHF.

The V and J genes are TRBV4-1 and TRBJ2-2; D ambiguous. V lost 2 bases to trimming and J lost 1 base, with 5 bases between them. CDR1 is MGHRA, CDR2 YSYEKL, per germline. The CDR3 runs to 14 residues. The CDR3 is CASSQSGNTGELFF. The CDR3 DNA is TGCGCCAGCAGCCAATCAGGGAACACCGGGGAGCTGTTTTTT.

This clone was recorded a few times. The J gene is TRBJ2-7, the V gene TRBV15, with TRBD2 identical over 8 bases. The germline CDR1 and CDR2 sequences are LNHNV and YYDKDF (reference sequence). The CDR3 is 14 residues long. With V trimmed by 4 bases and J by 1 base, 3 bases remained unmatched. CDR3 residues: CATSTLAASYEQYF. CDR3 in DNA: TGTGCCACCAGCACACTAGCGGCTTCCTACGAGCAGTACTTC.

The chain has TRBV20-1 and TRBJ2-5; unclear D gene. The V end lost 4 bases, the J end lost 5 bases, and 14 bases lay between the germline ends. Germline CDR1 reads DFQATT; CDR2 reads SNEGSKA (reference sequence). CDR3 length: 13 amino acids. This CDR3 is CSAIDQVRETQYF. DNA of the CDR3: TGCAGTGCTATTGACCAAGTGCGGGAGACCCAGTACTTC.

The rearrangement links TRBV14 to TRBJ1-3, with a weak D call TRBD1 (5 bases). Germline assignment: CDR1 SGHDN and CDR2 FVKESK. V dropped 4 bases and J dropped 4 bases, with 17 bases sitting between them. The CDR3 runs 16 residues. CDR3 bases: TGTGCCAGCAGCCCGCGCCTCGCGGGGGGAGGAAACACCATATATTTT. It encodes CASSPRLAGGGNTIYF.

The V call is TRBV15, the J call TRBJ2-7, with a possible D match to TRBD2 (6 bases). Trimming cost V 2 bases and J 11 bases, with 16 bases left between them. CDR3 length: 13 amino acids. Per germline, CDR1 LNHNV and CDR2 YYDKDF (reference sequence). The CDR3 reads CATSRQPTRGKYF. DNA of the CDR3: TGTGCCACCAGCAGACAACCGACTCGCGGGAAGTACTTC.

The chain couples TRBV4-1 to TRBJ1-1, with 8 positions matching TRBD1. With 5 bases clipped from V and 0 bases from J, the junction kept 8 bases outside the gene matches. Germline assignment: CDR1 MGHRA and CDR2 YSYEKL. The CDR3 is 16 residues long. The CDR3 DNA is TGCGCCAGCAGCTCCCGACAGGGGCTTATGAACACTGAAGCTTTCTTT. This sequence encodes CASSSRQGLMNTEAFF.